Presented here are 20 T cell receptor beta chains from one specimen sequenced in a study of STAT5B mutations in CD4+ large granular lymphocyte leukemia. Here immunoSEQ multiplex PCR was the method, and the copy in TCRdb shows in-frame clones only, minus some. The table lists about 35,000 clones, 55% to 80% of them singletons. The sample comprised CD4+ T cells from blood buffy coats. The receptors here all came from a human donor in good health.

The V and J genes are TRBV2 and TRBJ1-4, with a possible D match to TRBD1 (6 bases). Trimming left V 7 bases short and J 8 bases short, with 8 bases between. Germline CDR1 and CDR2: SNHLY and FYNNEI. The CDR3 consists of 11 residues. In nucleotides, the CDR3 is TGTGCCAGCAAACAGGGCGAAAAACTGTTTTTT. This gives the protein CASKQGEKLFF.

The rearrangement joins TRBV6-1 to TRBJ2-1; 11 nucleotides line up with TRBD2. J lost 4 bases, V lost 6 bases, and 8 bases had no gene match. The germline gives CDR1 MNHNS, CDR2 SASEGT. The CDR3 extends over 16 amino acids. This chain's CDR3 is CASREPSGGQYNEQFF. In DNA form, the CDR3 reads TGTGCCAGCAGGGAACCTAGCGGGGGGCAGTACAATGAGCAGTTCTTC.

The rearrangement links TRBV7-2 to TRBJ2-7; 11 positions match TRBD2. The CDR3 extends over 14 amino acids. Germline V gene sequence: CDR1 SGHTA, CDR2 FQGNSA. Trimming at V came to 4 bases and at J to 2 bases, leaving 1 base not matched to a gene. CDR3 sequence reads: CASSSGLAAYEQYF. The CDR3 DNA sequence: TGTGCCAGCAGCTCGGGACTAGCGGCCTACGAGCAGTACTTC.

The genes are TRBV7-2 and TRBJ1-1; D unclear. Germline CDR1 is SGHTA and CDR2 is FQGNSA. This CDR3 is built from 17 residues. V shed 1 base and J shed 0 bases, with 15 bases lying between them. DNA of the CDR3: TGTGCCAGCAGCTTAGGGGCAGCGAGGATCATGAACACTGAAGCTTTCTTT. Protein product: CASSLGAARIMNTEAFF.

V is TRBV27 and J is TRBJ1-5; no clear D. V was shortened by 5 bases and J by 0 bases, with 11 bases between the two germline ends. The germline V gene has CDR1 MNHEY and CDR2 SMNVEV (reference sequence). The CDR3 contains 15 residues. The CDR3 here is CASSRREDSNQPQHF. The CDR3 coding sequence is TGTGCCAGCAGTCGGAGGGAGGATAGCAATCAGCCCCAGCATTTT.

The chain combines TRBV15 with TRBJ2-1, with 7 bases fitting TRBD1. J gave up 14 bases and V 0 bases, and 13 bases lay outside the gene matches. The germline CDR1 and CDR2 sequences are LNHNV and YYDKDF (reference sequence). This CDR3 spans 15 amino acids. CDR3 nucleotide sequence: TGTGCCACCAGCAGAGATCGGGACAGTTCGAAGCTCAAGTTCTTC. It translates to CATSRDRDSSKLKFF.

The gene calls are TRBV2 and TRBJ2-1; D is unclear. This CDR3 region has 14 residues. V lost 6 bases, J lost 4 bases, and 13 bases lay in between. The germline CDR1 and CDR2 sequences are SNHLY and FYNNEI. CDR3 sequence (DNA): TGTGCCAGCAGCTGGGGTCAGGCATACAATGAGCAGTTCTTC. Translated, it gives CASSWGQAYNEQFF.

This clone showed up just a few times. The rearrangement links TRBV5-8 to TRBJ2-6; the D gene is possibly TRBD1 (5 bases). This CDR3 comprises 15 residues. Germline V gene data show CDR1 as SGHTS and CDR2 as YDEGEE. The ends were cut back, 3 bases at V and 2 bases at J, with 9 bases in the middle. CDR3 sequence (DNA): TGTGCCAGCAGCTCTGGGGCTCCTGGGGCCAACGTCCTGACTTTC. Protein: CASSSGAPGANVLTF.

This CDR3 is CASSKGGQGGPMNTEAFF. The CDR3 DNA reads as TGTGCCAGCAGCAAAGGGGGACAGGGAGGGCCCATGAACACTGAAGCTTTCTTT. The chain has TRBV21-1 and TRBJ1-1; the tabulated D call, TRBD1, remains unverified against the DNA. TRBV21-1 is given as a pseudogene. This CDR3 contains 18 residues.

The chain recombines TRBV19 with TRBJ1-2; 9 positions agree with TRBD1. Germline assignment: CDR1 LNHDA and CDR2 SQIVND (reference sequence). The CDR3 runs 14 residues. V was pared by 3 bases and J by 8 bases, with 7 bases of the junction left unmatched. As DNA, the CDR3 is TGTGCCAGTAGTATTGGAGGACAGGGGATAGGCTACACCTTC. It yields the protein CASSIGGQGIGYTF. The complete variable domain, with remaining parts taken from reference TRBV19 and TRBJ1-2, reads DGGITQSPKYLFRKEGQNVTLSCEQNLNHDAMYWYRQDPGQGLRLIYYSQIVNDFQKGDIAEGYSVSREKKESFPLTVTSAQKNPTAFYLCASSIGGQGIGYTFGSGTRLTVV.

V is TRBV7-2 and J is TRBJ2-2; no reliable D call. The CDR3 loop spans 13 amino acids. V lost 1 base to trimming and J lost 6 bases, with 6 bases between them. Germline V CDR1 and CDR2: SGHTA, FQGNSA. The CDR3 coding sequence is TGTGCCAGCAGCTTAGTGTTCGCCGGGGAGCTGTTTTTT. This sequence encodes CASSLVFAGELFF. Full variable domain (rest looked up from reference TRBV7-2 and TRBJ2-2): GAGVSQSPSNKVTEKGKDVELRCDPISGHTALYWYRQSLGQGLEFLIYFQGNSAPDKSGLPSDRFSAERTGGSVSTLTIQRTQQEDSAVYLCASSLVFAGELFFGEGSRLTVL.

The chain links TRBV5-5 to TRBJ2-6, with 7 bases aligning to TRBD1. The trim removed 4 bases at V and 2 bases at J, leaving 9 bases unmatched. Germline assignment: CDR1 SGHKS and CDR2 YYEKEE (reference sequence). The CDR3 is 17 residues long. Here the CDR3 reads CASSADRREAGANVLTF. DNA of the CDR3: TGTGCCAGCAGCGCGGACAGGAGAGAAGCTGGGGCCAACGTCCTGACTTTC. Supplemented by reference TRBV5-5 and TRBJ2-6, the full variable domain reads DAGVTQSPTHLIKTRGQQVTLRCSPISGHKSVSWYQQVLGQGPQFIFQYYEKEERGRGNFPDRFSARQFPNYSSELNVNALLLGDSALYLCASSADRREAGANVLTFGAGSRLTVL.

The CDR3 nucleotides read TGTGCCAGCAGCTCCGGACTAGCGGGTTACAATGAGCAGTTCTTC. The encoded protein is CASSSGLAGYNEQFF. V gene TRBV7-9 combines with J gene TRBJ2-1, with TRBD2 matching over 11 bases. From germline, CDR1 is SEHNR and CDR2 FQNEAQ (reference sequence). The J segment lost 4 bases and the V segment lost 4 bases, leaving 3 bases of the junction unmatched. This CDR3 spans 15 amino acids.

The chain joins TRBV4-3 to TRBJ1-1; 10 nucleotides match TRBD1. Trimming removed 0 bases from V and 5 bases from J; junction bases left unmatched: 6. This CDR3 has 16 residues. Germline V lookup: CDR1 LGHNA, CDR2 YSLEER. In DNA form, the CDR3 reads TGCGCCAGCAGCCAAGACCACGGACAGGGGGGGACTGAAGCTTTCTTT. It encodes CASSQDHGQGGTEAFF.

This chain uses TRBV5-6 with TRBJ2-2; TRBD2 might be the D (7 bases). The CDR3 contains 16 residues. Germline assignment: CDR1 SGHDT and CDR2 YYEEEE. Trimming removed 3 bases at V and 2 bases at J, with 14 bases between. In DNA form, the CDR3 reads TGTGCCAGCAGCTCGGGGGGCAGCTTCAACACCGGGGAGCTGTTTTTT. It specifies CASSSGGSFNTGELFF. Filled out from reference TRBV5-6 and TRBJ2-2, the complete variable domain reads DAGVTQSPTHLIKTRGQQVTLRCSPKSGHDTVSWYQQALGQGPQFIFQYYEEEERQRGNFPDRFSGHQFPNYSSELNVNALLLGDSALYLCASSSGGSFNTGELFFGEGSRLTVL.

The CDR3 sequence: CASSEVRQPTNEKLFF. CDR3 DNA sequence: TGTGCCAGCAGTGAGGTACGCCAGCCAACTAATGAAAAACTGTTTTTT. The chain joins TRBV25-1 to TRBJ1-4; D not certain. Trimming removed 3 bases at V and 0 bases at J, with 11 bases between. The length of the CDR3 is 16 residues. Germline V gene data show CDR1 as MGHDK and CDR2 as SYGVNS.

This clone was found once. V gene TRBV10-3 combines with J gene TRBJ1-3, with TRBD1 as a possible D gene (6 bases). CDR3 size: 15 residues. Per the germline V gene, CDR1 is ENHRY and CDR2 is SYGVKD. The V end lost 6 bases, the J end lost 0 bases, and 12 bases lay between the germline ends. CDR3 sequence: CAIRDGGPSGNTIYF. The CDR3 DNA sequence: TGTGCCATCAGAGACGGGGGGCCCTCTGGAAACACCATATATTTT.

This chain joins TRBV10-3 and TRBJ1-2; maybe TRBD1 (6 bases). V gave up 3 bases and J gave up 2 bases, with 7 bases separating them. The germline gives CDR1 ENHRY, CDR2 SYGVKD. This CDR3 has 13 amino acids. The CDR3 here is CAISDDRNYGYTF. Written as DNA, the CDR3 is TGTGCCATCAGTGACGACAGGAACTATGGCTACACCTTC.

V usage is TRBV4-3 and J usage is TRBJ1-3; 8 bases align to TRBD1. This CDR3 comprises 17 residues. Germline V gene sequence: CDR1 LGHNA, CDR2 YSLEER. V was pared by 0 bases and J by 2 bases, with 6 bases of the junction left unmatched. DNA for the CDR3: TGCGCCAGCAGCCAAGATGCCCCGACAGGGGCTGGAAACACCATATATTTT. This codes for CASSQDAPTGAGNTIYF.

This chain links TRBV14 with TRBJ1-2, with D hard to call. Germline V gene data show CDR1 as SGHDN and CDR2 as FVKESK. The CDR3 is 18 amino acids. Trimming pared 2 bases from V and 5 bases from J, leaving 24 bases between. As DNA, the CDR3 is TGTGCCAGCAGCCAACCCAGACCCTGTTGGGATCAAAAGTATGGCTACACCTTC. The encoded protein is CASSQPRPCWDQKYGYTF.